These T cell receptor beta chains were read from a single sample in a study of blood T cell repertoires in COVID-19. TCRdb keeps only in-frame clones here, not all; method: immunoSEQ multiplex PCR. The sample includes 200,000 to 300,000 clones, over 80% of them seen just once. The sequenced sample consisted of peripheral blood. The receptor set was obtained from a woman in her sixties with active or convalescent COVID-19. The CDR3 runs from the conserved cysteine through the conserved F or W. Fields, in order: clone size, J gene, V gene, D gene, CDR3 protein, CDR3 DNA. The D gene is left open where the match is weak. Not all rows give a size; the values are once, few, many and, for expanded clones, a class.

clone_size: .; j_call: TRBJ1-1; v_call: TRBV19; d_call: .; cdr3_aa: CASSIGVTGNTEAFF; cdr3_nt: TGTGCCAGTAGTATCGGGGTCACGGGTAACACTGAAGCTTTCTTT
clone_size: .; j_call: TRBJ2-3; v_call: TRBV21-1; d_call: .; cdr3_aa: CASPLAGVATDTQYF; cdr3_nt: TGTGCCAGCCCCCTAGCGGGAGTCGCTACAGATACGCAGTATTTT
clone_size: .; j_call: TRBJ2-7; v_call: TRBV7-9; d_call: .; cdr3_aa: CASSSQTGHLYEQYF; cdr3_nt: TGTGCCAGCTCTTCGCAAACAGGTCACCTCTACGAGCAGTACTTC
clone_size: .; j_call: TRBJ2-5; v_call: TRBV7-2; d_call: .; cdr3_aa: CASSLGLGSTQETQYF; cdr3_nt: TGTGCCAGCAGCTTGGGCTTGGGCAGCACCCAAGAGACCCAGTACTTC
clone_size: .; j_call: TRBJ2-1; v_call: TRBV5-1; d_call: TRBD1; cdr3_aa: CASSSGTGGMNEQFF; cdr3_nt: TGCGCCAGCAGCTCCGGGACAGGGGGCATGAATGAGCAGTTCTTC
clone_size: .; j_call: TRBJ2-5; v_call: TRBV7-2; d_call: .; cdr3_aa: CASSLRTSRWETQYF; cdr3_nt: TGTGCCAGCAGCTTAAGGACTTCCAGGTGGGAGACCCAGTACTTC
clone_size: .; j_call: TRBJ2-2; v_call: TRBV5-1; d_call: .; cdr3_aa: CASSYSRDTNTGELFF; cdr3_nt: TGCGCCAGCAGCTACTCCAGGGACACTAACACCGGGGAGCTGTTTTTT
clone_size: .; j_call: TRBJ2-5; v_call: TRBV10-3; d_call: TRBD2; cdr3_aa: CAISETGSSGRAQETQYF; cdr3_nt: TGTGCCATCAGTGAGACAGGAAGTAGCGGGAGGGCTCAAGAGACCCAGTACTTC
clone_size: .; j_call: TRBJ1-5; v_call: TRBV6-4; d_call: .; cdr3_aa: CASSGNPDQPQHF; cdr3_nt: TGTGCCAGCAGTGGCAACCCGGATCAGCCCCAGCATTTT
clone_size: .; j_call: TRBJ1-6; v_call: TRBV5-4; d_call: TRBD1; cdr3_aa: CASSWDSSYNSPLHF; cdr3_nt: TGTGCCAGCAGCTGGGACAGCTCCTATAATTCACCCCTCCACTTT
clone_size: .; j_call: TRBJ2-4; v_call: TRBV10-1; d_call: .; cdr3_aa: CASSPGQGRAKNIQYF; cdr3_nt: TGCGCCAGCAGCCCCGGCCAGGGGCGAGCCAAAAACATTCAGTACTTC
clone_size: .; j_call: TRBJ2-5; v_call: TRBV3-1/TRBV3-2; d_call: TRBD1; cdr3_aa: CASSQEPFLGQGVGETQYF; cdr3_nt: TGTGCCAGCAGCCAAGAGCCGTTTTTGGGACAGGGGGTGGGAGAGACCCAGTACTTC
clone_size: .; j_call: TRBJ2-1; v_call: TRBV6-2/TRBV6-3; d_call: TRBD1; cdr3_aa: CASSPGTGNQEFF; cdr3_nt: TGTGCCAGCAGCCCGGGGACAGGCAACCAGGAGTTCTTC
clone_size: few; j_call: TRBJ2-1; v_call: TRBV28; d_call: TRBD2; cdr3_aa: CASSSRLAGGQFF; cdr3_nt: TGTGCCAGCAGTTCTAGACTAGCGGGGGGGCAGTTCTTC
clone_size: once; j_call: TRBJ1-4; v_call: TRBV19; d_call: .; cdr3_aa: CASSIGRDYRGEKLFF; cdr3_nt: TGTGCCAGTAGTATAGGCCGGGACTATCGGGGTGAAAAACTGTTTTTT
clone_size: few; j_call: TRBJ1-1; v_call: TRBV3-1/TRBV3-2; d_call: .; cdr3_aa: CASSPGTEAFF; cdr3_nt: TGTGCCAGCAGCCCGGGGACTGAAGCTTTCTTT
clone_size: .; j_call: TRBJ1-1; v_call: TRBV19; d_call: .; cdr3_aa: CASSIGGGSNTEAFF; cdr3_nt: TGTGCCAGTAGTATAGGCGGCGGAAGTAACACTGAAGCTTTCTTT
clone_size: once; j_call: TRBJ1-2; v_call: TRBV19; d_call: .; cdr3_aa: CASSQGNRFDYTF; cdr3_nt: TGTGCCAGTAGTCAGGGAAACAGGTTTGACTACACCTTC
clone_size: .; j_call: TRBJ1-1; v_call: TRBV6-5; d_call: TRBD1; cdr3_aa: CASMLQGARSEAFF; cdr3_nt: TGTGCCAGCATGCTACAGGGGGCTCGGTCTGAAGCTTTCTTT
clone_size: .; j_call: TRBJ2-1; v_call: TRBV9; d_call: TRBD1; cdr3_aa: CASSALGQGVSYNEQFF; cdr3_nt: TGTGCCAGCAGCGCCTTGGGACAGGGAGTTTCCTACAATGAGCAGTTCTTC
clone_size: .; j_call: TRBJ1-2; v_call: TRBV11-2; d_call: .; cdr3_aa: CASSPGGYGYTF; cdr3_nt: TGTGCCAGCAGCCCCGGCGGCTATGGCTACACCTTC
clone_size: few; j_call: TRBJ1-1; v_call: TRBV15; d_call: TRBD1; cdr3_aa: CATRTGYTEAFF; cdr3_nt: TGTGCCACGAGGACAGGGTACACTGAAGCTTTCTTT
clone_size: .; j_call: TRBJ1-2; v_call: TRBV5-1; d_call: .; cdr3_aa: CASSWMDGSDGYTF; cdr3_nt: TGCGCCAGCAGCTGGATGGACGGTAGCGATGGCTACACCTTC
clone_size: .; j_call: TRBJ1-1; v_call: TRBV18; d_call: TRBD1; cdr3_aa: CASSEGGQGDTEAFF; cdr3_nt: TGTGCCAGCTCGGAGGGGGGACAGGGGGACACTGAAGCTTTCTTT
clone_size: .; j_call: TRBJ1-2; v_call: TRBV4-2; d_call: TRBD1; cdr3_aa: CASSQRTGTYGYTF; cdr3_nt: TGTGCCAGCAGCCAGAGGACAGGAACTTATGGCTACACCTTC
clone_size: .; j_call: TRBJ2-1; v_call: TRBV19; d_call: TRBD1; cdr3_aa: CASSNNRGHEQFF; cdr3_nt: TGTGCCAGTAGTAATAACAGGGGCCATGAGCAGTTCTTC
clone_size: .; j_call: TRBJ2-6; v_call: TRBV11-3; d_call: TRBD2; cdr3_aa: CASSLWTSGPPGANVLTF; cdr3_nt: TGTGCCAGCAGCTTATGGACTAGCGGGCCCCCTGGGGCCAACGTCCTGACTTTC
clone_size: .; j_call: TRBJ2-7; v_call: TRBV5-4; d_call: TRBD2; cdr3_aa: CASSARLAGVEQYF; cdr3_nt: TGTGCCAGCAGCGCAAGACTAGCGGGAGTGGAGCAGTACTTC